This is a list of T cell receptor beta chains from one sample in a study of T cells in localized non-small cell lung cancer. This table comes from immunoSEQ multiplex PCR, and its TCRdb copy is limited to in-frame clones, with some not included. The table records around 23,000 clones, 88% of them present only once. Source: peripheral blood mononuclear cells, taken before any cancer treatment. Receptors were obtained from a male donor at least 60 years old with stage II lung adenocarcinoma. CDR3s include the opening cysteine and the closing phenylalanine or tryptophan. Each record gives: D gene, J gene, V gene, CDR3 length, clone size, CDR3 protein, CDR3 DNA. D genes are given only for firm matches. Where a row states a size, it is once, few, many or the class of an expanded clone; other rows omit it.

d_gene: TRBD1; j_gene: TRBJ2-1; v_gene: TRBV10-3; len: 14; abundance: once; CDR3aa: CAISPGQGSNEQFF; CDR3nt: TGTGCCATCAGTCCGGGACAGGGGTCCAATGAGCAGTTCTTC
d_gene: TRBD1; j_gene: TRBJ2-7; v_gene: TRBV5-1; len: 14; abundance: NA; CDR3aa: CASSSGTGGYEQYF; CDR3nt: TGCGCCAGCAGCAGCGGGACAGGGGGCTACGAGCAGTACTTC
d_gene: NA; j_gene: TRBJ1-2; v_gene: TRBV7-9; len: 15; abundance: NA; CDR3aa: CASSITAGLNYGYTF; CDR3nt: TGTGCCAGCAGCATAACCGCCGGACTTAACTATGGCTACACCTTC
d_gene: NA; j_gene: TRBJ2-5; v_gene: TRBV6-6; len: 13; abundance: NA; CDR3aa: CASRVVGRETQYF; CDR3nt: TGTGCCAGCAGAGTAGTAGGGAGGGAGACCCAGTACTTC
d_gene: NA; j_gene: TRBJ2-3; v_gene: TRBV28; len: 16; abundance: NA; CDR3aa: CASSLFADSLRNTQYF; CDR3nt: TGTGCCAGCAGTTTATTTGCCGACAGTCTCAGAAATACGCAGTATTTT
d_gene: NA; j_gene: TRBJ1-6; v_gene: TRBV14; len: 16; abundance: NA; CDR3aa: CASSLLGSGFNSPLHF; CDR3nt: TGTGCCAGCAGCCTCCTCGGGTCGGGATTTAATTCACCCCTCCACTTT
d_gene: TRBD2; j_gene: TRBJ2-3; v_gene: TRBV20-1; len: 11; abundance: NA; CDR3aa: CSAKRENTQYF; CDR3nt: TGCAGTGCTAAGCGGGAGAATACGCAGTATTTT
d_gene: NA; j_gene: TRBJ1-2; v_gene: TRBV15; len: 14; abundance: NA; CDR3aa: CATSRGTDNYGYTF; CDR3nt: TGTGCCACCAGCAGAGGGACAGACAACTATGGCTACACCTTC
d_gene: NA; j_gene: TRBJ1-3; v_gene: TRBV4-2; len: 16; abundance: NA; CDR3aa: CASSQPGASSGNTIYF; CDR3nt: TGTGCCAGCAGCCAACCAGGGGCATCCTCTGGAAACACCATATATTTT
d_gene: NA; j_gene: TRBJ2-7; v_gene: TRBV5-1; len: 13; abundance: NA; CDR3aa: CASSWGVGYEQYF; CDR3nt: TGCGCCAGCAGCTGGGGGGTGGGCTACGAGCAGTACTTC
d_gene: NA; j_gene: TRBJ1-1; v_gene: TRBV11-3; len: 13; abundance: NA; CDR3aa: CASSLFTNTEAFF; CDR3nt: TGTGCCAGCAGCTTATTTACGAACACTGAAGCTTTCTTT
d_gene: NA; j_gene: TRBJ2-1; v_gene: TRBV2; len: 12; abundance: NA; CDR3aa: CASSLSDNEQFF; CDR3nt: TGTGCCAGCAGTCTGTCCGACAATGAGCAGTTCTTC
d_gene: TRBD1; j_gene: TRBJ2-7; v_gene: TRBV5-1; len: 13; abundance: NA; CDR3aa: CASSLQGADEQYF; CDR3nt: TGCGCCAGCAGCCTCCAGGGGGCCGACGAGCAGTACTTC
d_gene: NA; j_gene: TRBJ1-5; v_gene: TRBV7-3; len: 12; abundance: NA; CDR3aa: CASSLYNQPQHF; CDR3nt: TGTGCCAGCAGCTTATACAATCAGCCCCAGCATTTT
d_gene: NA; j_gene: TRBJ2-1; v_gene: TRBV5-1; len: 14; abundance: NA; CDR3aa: CASSLGPSNNEQFF; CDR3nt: TGCGCCAGCAGCTTAGGACCCTCCAACAATGAGCAGTTCTTC
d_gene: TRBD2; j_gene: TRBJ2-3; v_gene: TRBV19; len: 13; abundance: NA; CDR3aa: CASSRTSADTQYF; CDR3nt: TGTGCCAGTAGTAGGACTAGCGCAGATACGCAGTATTTT
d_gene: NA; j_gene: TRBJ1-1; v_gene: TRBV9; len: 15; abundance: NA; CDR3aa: CASSVDAGANTEAFF; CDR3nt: TGTGCCAGCAGCGTAGATGCAGGGGCCAACACTGAAGCTTTCTTT
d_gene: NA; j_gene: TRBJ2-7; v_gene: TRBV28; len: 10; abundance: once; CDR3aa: CASSLGSMNF; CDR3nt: TGTGCCAGCAGTCTGGGATCGATGAACTTC
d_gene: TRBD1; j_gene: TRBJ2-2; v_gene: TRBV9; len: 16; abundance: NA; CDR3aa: CASSVHSGTVTGELFF; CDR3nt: TGTGCCAGCAGCGTTCATTCGGGGACAGTGACCGGGGAGCTGTTTTTT
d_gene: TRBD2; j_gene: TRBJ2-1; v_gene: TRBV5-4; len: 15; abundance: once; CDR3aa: CASSRGLAGMVEQFF; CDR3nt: TGTGCCAGCAGCCGGGGACTAGCGGGAATGGTTGAGCAGTTCTTC
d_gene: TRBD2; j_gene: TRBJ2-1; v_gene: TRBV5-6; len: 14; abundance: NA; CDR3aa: CASEGGSGYNEQFF; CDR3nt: TGTGCCAGCGAGGGAGGGAGTGGGTACAATGAGCAGTTCTTC
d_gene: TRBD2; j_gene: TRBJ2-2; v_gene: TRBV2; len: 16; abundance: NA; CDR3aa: CASSDAGLVRAGELFF; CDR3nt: TGTGCCAGCAGTGACGCGGGACTAGTAAGGGCCGGGGAGCTGTTTTTT
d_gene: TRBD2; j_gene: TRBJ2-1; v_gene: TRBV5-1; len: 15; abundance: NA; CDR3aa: CASSRTSGRESEQFF; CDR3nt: TGCGCCAGCAGCCGGACTAGCGGGAGGGAAAGTGAGCAGTTCTTC
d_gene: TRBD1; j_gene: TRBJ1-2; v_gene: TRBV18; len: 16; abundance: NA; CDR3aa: CASSPRPGTDPYGYTF; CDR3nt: TGTGCCAGCTCACCGCGGCCCGGGACAGACCCTTATGGCTACACCTTC
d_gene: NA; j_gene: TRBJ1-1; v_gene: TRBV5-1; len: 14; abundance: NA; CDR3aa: CASSFGGMNTEAFF; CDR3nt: TGCGCCAGCAGCTTTGGCGGGATGAACACTGAAGCTTTCTTT
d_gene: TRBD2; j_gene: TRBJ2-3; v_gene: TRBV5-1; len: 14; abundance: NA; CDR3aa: CASGSEGSGGTQYF; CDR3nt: TGCGCCAGTGGATCAGAGGGCTCGGGAGGTACGCAGTATTTT
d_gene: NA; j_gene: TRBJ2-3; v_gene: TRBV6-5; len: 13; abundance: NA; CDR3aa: CASSFTDTDTQYF; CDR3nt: TGTGCCAGCAGTTTCACCGACACAGATACGCAGTATTTT
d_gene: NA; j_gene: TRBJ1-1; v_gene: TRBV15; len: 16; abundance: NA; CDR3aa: CATSRELAQENTEAFF; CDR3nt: TGTGCCACCAGCAGAGAGCTAGCCCAGGAGAACACTGAAGCTTTCTTT
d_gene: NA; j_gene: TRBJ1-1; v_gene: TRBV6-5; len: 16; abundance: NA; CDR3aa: CASSYSGMGLWTEAFF; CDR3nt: TGTGCCAGCAGTTACTCGGGGATGGGGTTATGGACTGAAGCTTTCTTT
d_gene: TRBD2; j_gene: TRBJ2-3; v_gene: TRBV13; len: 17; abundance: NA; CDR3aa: CASSLVTSGRDTDTQYF; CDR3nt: TGTGCCAGCAGCCTAGTAACTAGCGGGAGAGACACAGATACGCAGTATTTT
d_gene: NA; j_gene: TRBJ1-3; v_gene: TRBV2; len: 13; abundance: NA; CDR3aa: CASIRDSGNTIYF; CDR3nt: TGTGCCAGCATCCGGGATAGTGGAAACACCATATATTTT